One and the same sample provided the 13 T cell receptor beta chains below, sequenced in a study of vaccination effects on CD4 cells after COVID-19. Sequencing used immunoSEQ multiplex PCR; TCRdb keeps in-frame clones, though not all of them. The sample contains about 58,000 clones, about three quarters of which appear only once. These receptors have no known antigen. Isolation of CD4+ T cells took place after less than 12 days of culture. This specimen consisted of CD4+ T cells from PBMCs cultured without peptide, obtained before COVID-19 vaccination. Receptors originate from a human donor who received a COVID-19 vaccine.

The sample holds a few counts of this clone. This chain links TRBV6-5 with TRBJ1-2; the D gene is possibly TRBD1 (5 bases). The CDR3 length is 13 residues. Per the germline V gene, CDR1 is MNHEY and CDR2 is SVGAGI. Deletions cut 6 bases from V and 8 bases from J, with 16 bases between. CDR3 amino acids: CASRSGTGRGYTF. CDR3 DNA: TGTGCCAGCAGGAGCGGGACCGGCCGGGGCTACACCTTC.

V usage is TRBV12-3 or TRBV12-4 and J usage is TRBJ2-3; D remains unclear. This CDR3 spans 13 amino acids. V lost 5 bases, J lost 3 bases, and 9 bases lay in between. The CDR3 loop is CASSGRLTDTQYF. The CDR3 coding sequence is TGTGCCAGCAGTGGACGGCTAACAGATACGCAGTATTTT.

V gene TRBV2 combines with J gene TRBJ1-5; tentatively, D is TRBD1 (6 bases). The CDR3 is made up of 14 amino acids. V was pared by 4 bases and J by 3 bases, with 10 bases between. Germline V lookup: CDR1 SNHLY, CDR2 FYNNEI. The chain's CDR3 is CASSVDSVNQPQHF. The CDR3 DNA sequence: TGTGCCAGCAGTGTGGACAGCGTCAATCAGCCCCAGCATTTT.

The chain uses TRBV18 and TRBJ1-1, with D hard to call. CDR1 and CDR2 (germline): KGHSH, LQKENI. The CDR3 is made up of 12 amino acids. V lost 6 bases and J 6 bases, leaving 11 bases between the germline ends. In nucleotides, the CDR3 is TGTGCCAGCTCCCAAATAGGGCCTGAAGCTTTCTTT. The encoded protein is CASSQIGPEAFF.

There are a few counts of this clone. This chain links TRBV28 with TRBJ1-2, with 11 positions matching TRBD1. This CDR3 comprises 14 residues. Losses at the gene ends were 7 bases for V and 8 bases for J; bases not matched to a gene: 9. Germline-derived CDR1 and CDR2 are MDHEN and SYDVKM. The CDR3 loop reads CASTRTGGRRGYTF. The DNA of the CDR3 is TGTGCCAGCACTCGGACAGGGGGCCGAAGGGGCTACACCTTC.

This clone was seen only a few times. The genes are TRBV4-1 and TRBJ2-2; possible D gene TRBD2, 6 bases. This CDR3 contains 15 residues. CDR1 and CDR2 (germline): MGHRA, YSYEKL. Trimming left V 5 bases short and J 3 bases short, with 13 bases between. CDR3 sequence: CASSGSGFDTGELFF. Here the CDR3 DNA reads TGCGCCAGCAGCGGGAGCGGGTTCGACACCGGGGAGCTGTTTTTT.

V gene TRBV7-3 combines with J gene TRBJ1-3; 7 bases match TRBD1. Germline CDR1 SGHTA, CDR2 FQGTGA. This CDR3 has 15 amino acids. The V segment lost 1 base and the J segment 3 bases; nucleotides outside the gene matches: 3. CDR3 bases: TGTGCCAGCAGCTTAAGCGGGACAGTTGGAAACACCATATATTTT. Its translation: CASSLSGTVGNTIYF. Complete variable domain (other parts from reference TRBV7-3 and TRBJ1-3): GAGVSQTPSNKVTEKGKYVELRCDPISGHTALYWYRQSLGQGPEFLIYFQGTGAADDSGLPNDRFFAVRPEGSVSTLKIQRTERGDSAVYLCASSLSGTVGNTIYFGEGSWLTVV.

The chain is built from TRBV3-1 (or the pseudogene TRBV3-2) and TRBJ2-1; D might be TRBD2 (5 bases). The CDR3 sequence is 12 residues long. CDR1 is LGHDT, CDR2 YNNKEL, per germline (reference sequence). Between the trimmed V and J ends, which lost 3 bases and 7 bases, there was a span of 7 bases. The CDR3 region has the DNA TGTGCCAGCAGCCAGCGGGTTAATGAGCAGTTCTTC. Protein sequence: CASSQRVNEQFF.

The rearrangement uses TRBV30 and TRBJ1-2, with unresolved D. The germline V gene encodes CDR1 GTSNPN and CDR2 SVGIG (reference sequence). V lost 0 bases, J lost 0 bases, and 8 bases lay in between. The CDR3 is made up of 14 amino acids. The CDR3 sequence: CAWSVKGTNYGYTF. CDR3 nucleotide sequence: TGTGCCTGGAGTGTAAAGGGAACTAACTATGGCTACACCTTC.

This CDR3 is CASRTRESGELFF. CDR3 sequence (DNA): TGTGCCAGCAGGACCAGGGAATCCGGGGAGCTGTTTTTT. The J gene is TRBJ2-2, the V gene TRBV6-5; D possibly corresponds to TRBD1 (5 bases). This CDR3 comprises 13 residues. Germline CDR1 and CDR2: MNHEY and SVGAGI. Trimming shortened V by 6 bases and J by 6 bases, and 11 bases separated the two germline ends.

The table lists this clone with a count of one. V is TRBV11-2 and J is TRBJ2-6; no firm D call. Germline CDR1 SGHAT, CDR2 FQNNGV. Trimming pared 4 bases from V and 2 bases from J, leaving 9 bases between. The length of the CDR3 is 15 residues. CDR3 residues: CASSSPPAGANVLTF. Written as DNA, the CDR3 is TGTGCCAGCAGCTCCCCTCCTGCTGGGGCCAACGTCCTGACTTTC.

J is TRBJ1-1 and V is TRBV18, with D unclear. CDR3 length equals 15 residues. V shed 0 bases and J shed 0 bases, with 8 bases lying between them. Germline assignment: CDR1 KGHSH and CDR2 LQKENI. CDR3 protein: CASSPPYPMNTEAFF. As DNA, the CDR3 is TGTGCCAGCTCACCACCGTATCCCATGAACACTGAAGCTTTCTTT.

The V call is TRBV24-1, the J call TRBJ2-2; 8 bases are a match to TRBD1. V gave up 4 bases and J gave up 4 bases; unmatched junction bases: 4. This CDR3 spans 15 amino acids. Germline values: CDR1 KGHDR, CDR2 SFDVKD. This CDR3 reads CATSEGQASTGELFF. CDR3 in DNA: TGTGCCACCAGTGAGGGACAGGCTAGCACCGGGGAGCTGTTTTTT.